The rows below give T cell receptor beta chains drawn from one sample of a study of shared T cell receptors in the human thymus. TCRdb's copy holds only in-frame clones and misses some; the assay was immunoSEQ multiplex PCR. This sample has about 380,000 clones, with just under 95% found just once. The sample taken for sequencing was thymocytes. All receptors come from a human donor. The CDR3 runs from the conserved cysteine through the conserved F or W. Each record gives: CDR3 length, V gene, J gene, D gene, clone size, CDR3 DNA, CDR3 protein. A D gene is named only where the DNA matches it firmly. Expanded clones get a size class; other rows say once, few or many, or leave the size out.

14	TRBV2	TRBJ1-3	NA	NA	TGTGCCAGCAGTCCCGACAGCTCTGGAAACACCATATATTTT	CASSPDSSGNTIYF
16	TRBV19	TRBJ1-4	NA	NA	TGTGCCAGTAGTAAAACCGGGAGGGGCACTAATGAAAAACTGTTTTTT	CASSKTGRGTNEKLFF
17	TRBV5-1	TRBJ2-1	TRBD2	NA	TGCGCCAGCAGCTTGGCCCGCGGGAGGGCCAGCTACAATGAGCAGTTCTTC	CASSLARGRASYNEQFF
12	TRBV25-1	TRBJ1-2	NA	NA	TGTGCCAGCAGTGAACGACAGGCAGGCTACACCTTC	CASSERQAGYTF
14	TRBV7-9	TRBJ2-7	TRBD1	NA	TGTGCCAGCAGCCATTGGGACAGTTTAACCGAGCAGTACTTC	CASSHWDSLTEQYF
17	TRBV5-1	TRBJ2-3	TRBD1	NA	TGCGCCAGCAGCCCCACAAGGGACAGGTGGAGCACAGATACGCAGTATTTT	CASSPTRDRWSTDTQYF
13	TRBV7-3	TRBJ2-2	NA	NA	TGTGCCAGCAGGAGCCATCCCACCGGGGAGCTGTTTTTT	CASRSHPTGELFF
11	TRBV28	TRBJ1-2	NA	NA	TGTGCCAGCAGTCCAACGTTCGGCTACACCTTC	CASSPTFGYTF
16	TRBV10-3	TRBJ2-5	NA	NA	TGTGCCATCAGTGAGTACAGTTATCTTCTGGTTGAGACCCAGTACTTC	CAISEYSYLLVETQYF
16	TRBV5-1	TRBJ1-4	TRBD1	NA	TGCGCCAGCAGAGAGAAGGGGGCCGCAACTAATGAAAAACTGTTTTTT	CASREKGAATNEKLFF
14	TRBV5-5	TRBJ1-4	TRBD1	NA	TGTGCCAGCAGCCTACGGACAGGGCAGGAAAAACTGTTTTTT	CASSLRTGQEKLFF
16	TRBV5-1	TRBJ1-5	NA	NA	TGCGCCAGCAGCTTATCCGGGGAAAGAAGCAATCAGCCCCAGCATTTT	CASSLSGERSNQPQHF
18	TRBV7-8	TRBJ1-4	TRBD1	NA	TGTGCCAGCAGCTTAGCTTTGGGGCAGGGGGCGACTAATGAAAAACTGTTTTTT	CASSLALGQGATNEKLFF
16	TRBV16	TRBJ1-1	NA	NA	TGTGCCAGCAGCCAATTTGGGATCAGGGACCACACTGAAGCTTTCTTT	CASSQFGIRDHTEAFF
19	TRBV29-1	TRBJ2-7	TRBD2	NA	TGCAGCGTTGGTGGTTTTTTCGGAAACAGACTAGCGGGATTCTACGAGCAGTACTTC	CSVGGFFGNRLAGFYEQYF
16	TRBV15	TRBJ2-7	TRBD2	NA	TGTGCCACCAGCAGGGCTACCGGGACTAGCGTCTACGAGCAGTACTTC	CATSRATGTSVYEQYF
17	TRBV14	TRBJ2-3	NA	NA	TGTGCCAGCAGCCACCCCCGCTACCATTCCAGCACAGATACGCAGTATTTT	CASSHPRYHSSTDTQYF
11	TRBV28	TRBJ2-7	NA	NA	TGTGCCAGCAGTTTAGAGCGGGAGCAGTACTTC	CASSLEREQYF
10	TRBV7-9	TRBJ2-7	NA	NA	TGTGCCAGCAGCCCGTACGAGCAGTACTTC	CASSPYEQYF
16	TRBV19	TRBJ2-5	NA	once	TGTGCCAGTAGTATAGGACCGGGACACTCACAAGAGACCCAGTACTTC	CASSIGPGHSQETQYF